This entry lists 5 T cell receptor beta chains sequenced from one sample in a study of blood T cell repertoires in COVID-19. The data were produced by immunoSEQ multiplex PCR, yet TCRdb's version contains in-frame clones alone and is incomplete. Of 250,000 to 350,000 clones listed, over 75% are singletons. Sequences were obtained from PBMCs or T cells enriched from blood (not recorded which). These receptors were obtained from a woman younger than 45 who had recovered from COVID-19.

The chain combines TRBV11-2 with TRBJ2-1, with 13 bases aligning to TRBD2. The CDR3 runs 18 residues. Trimming removed 4 bases from V and 2 bases from J; junction bases left unmatched: 8. In germline, CDR1 is SGHAT, CDR2 FQNNGV. The CDR3 region has the DNA TGTGCCAGCAGCTCCGGGACTAGCGGGACTGGGCCCTACAATGAGCAGTTCTTC. Its translation: CASSSGTSGTGPYNEQFF. The full variable domain, with the rest looked up from reference TRBV11-2 and TRBJ2-1, is EAGVAQSPRYKIIEKRQSVAFWCNPISGHATLYWYQQILGQGPKLLIQFQNNGVVDDSQLPKDRFSAERLKGVDSTLKIQPAKLEDSAVYLCASSSGTSGTGPYNEQFFGPGTRLTVL.

The rearrangement links TRBV29-1 to TRBJ1-1; D is perhaps TRBD1 (6 bases). V was clipped by 0 bases and J by 4 bases, with 9 bases between them. Looked up from germline, CDR1 is SQVTM and CDR2 is ANQGSEA. The CDR3 spans 13 residues. CDR3 sequence: CSVEEGASTEAFF. The CDR3 DNA is TGCAGCGTTGAAGAGGGGGCCAGCACTGAAGCTTTCTTT.

This chain links TRBV6-5 with TRBJ1-5; 7 nucleotides line up with TRBD1. The CDR3 runs 14 residues. Trimming cost V 5 bases and J 5 bases; bases outside gene matches: 6. CDR1 is MNHEY and CDR2 is SVGAGI in the germline V gene. CDR3 sequence reads: CASSPRQGDQPQHF. CDR3 DNA: TGTGCCAGCAGTCCCCGACAGGGAGATCAGCCCCAGCATTTT.

This clone was picked up one time. CDR3 residues: CASSLYQGGGNQPQHF. The CDR3 DNA follows: TGTGCCAGCAGCTTGTATCAGGGAGGGGGCAATCAGCCCCAGCATTTT. The V gene is TRBV5-6, the J gene TRBJ1-5, with D perhaps TRBD1 (5 bases). Germline V gene sequence: CDR1 SGHDT, CDR2 YYEEEE. Trimming stripped 1 base from V and 2 bases from J, with 13 bases between. The CDR3 sequence is 16 residues long.

The chain employs TRBV7-6 and TRBJ2-5; 9 bases align to TRBD1. Germline V gene lookup returns CDR1 SGHVS and CDR2 FNYEAQ. The CDR3 consists of 13 residues. With 5 bases clipped from V and 4 bases from J, the junction kept 2 bases outside the gene matches. CDR3 DNA sequence: TGTGCCAGCAGCCGGGACAGGGCAGAGACCCAGTACTTC. It translates to CASSRDRAETQYF.